Following are 32 T cell receptor beta chains from one sample sequenced in a study of neurological immune-mediated disorders (dated by TCRdb to about 2019). The library was obtained by 5' RACE. Instrument on record: Illumina HiSeq 2500. Through fastp at Q25 and MiXCR, TCRdb rebuilt clones from the public reads, retaining in-frame beta chains. A single entry per CDR3 protein holds the most common genes and DNA from its merged rows. This sample gives about 37,000 distinct CDR3 sequences in total; around a tenth of them show up just once. The ten biggest clones cover around 3.9% of the sample. The sequencing sample was made of CD4+ T cells from blood. All receptors come from a woman in her twenties or thirties with HTLV-1-associated myelopathy (HAM/TSP).

This clonotype has a count of ten or more. The chain uses TRBV20-1 and TRBJ2-3, with 12 bases lining up with TRBD1. The CDR3 extends over 19 amino acids. After removal of 3 bases from V and 2 bases from J, the junction contained 15 bases not matched to a gene. The germline V gene encodes CDR1 DFQATT and CDR2 SNEGSKA (reference sequence). CDR3 nucleotides: TGCAGTGCTAGCGCATCCGGGACAGGGGGCTATGACCCCACAGATACGCAGTATTTT. Its translation is CSASASGTGGYDPTDTQYF.

This clonotype was detected ten times or more. The rearrangement uses TRBV20-1 and TRBJ1-2; 7 bases are shared with TRBD1. V lost 5 bases, J lost 8 bases, and 8 bases stayed unmatched. The germline CDR1 and CDR2 sequences are DFQATT and SNEGSKA (reference sequence). There are 12 residues in the CDR3. The CDR3 loop is CSASTGIWGYTF. CDR3 nucleotides: TGCAGTGCTTCGACAGGGATCTGGGGCTACACCTTC.

This clonotype occurred many times. This rearrangement joins TRBV11-2 to TRBJ2-7; unclear D gene. Trimming removed 8 bases at V and 3 bases at J, with 14 bases between. The CDR3 is 13 amino acids. Germline CDR1 SGHAT, CDR2 FQNNGV. The CDR3 spells CASEPPQYYEQYF. The CDR3 DNA reads TGTGCCAGCGAACCGCCCCAATACTACGAGCAGTACTTC.

This clonotype has ten or more counts. The rearrangement joins TRBV7-9 to TRBJ2-3, with 8 bases aligning to TRBD2. After removal of 10 bases from V and 2 bases from J, the junction contained 8 bases not matched to a gene. The CDR3 spans 14 residues. Germline V lookup: CDR1 SEHNR, CDR2 FQNEAQ (reference sequence). Here the CDR3 DNA reads TGTGCCATACGGGAGGGGTCAAACACAGATACGCAGTATTTT. This codes for CAIREGSNTDTQYF.

This clonotype was seen at least ten times. The chain has TRBV5-1 and TRBJ2-1; 7 bases are a match to TRBD1. Trimming cost V 4 bases and J 6 bases; bases outside gene matches: 10. This CDR3 region has 15 residues. Per germline, CDR1 SGHRS and CDR2 YFSETQ. The CDR3 DNA reads as TGCGCCAGCAGCGCAAGACAGGGTCGTGGCAATGAGCAGTTCTTC. The encoded protein is CASSARQGRGNEQFF.

This clonotype was seen at least ten times. V gene TRBV10-3 combines with J gene TRBJ2-3; D may be TRBD2 (5 bases). This CDR3 contains 14 residues. CDR1 ENHRY and CDR2 SYGVKD come from the germline V gene. Deletions cut 3 bases from V and 1 base from J, with 8 bases between. The CDR3 is CAISDSSGTDTQYF. CDR3 sequence (DNA): TGTGCCATCAGTGATAGTAGCGGCACAGATACGCAGTATTTT.

In its sample, this clonotype was seen many times. This chain uses TRBV20-1 with TRBJ2-7; TRBD2 might be the D (7 bases). There are 13 residues in the CDR3. Germline values: CDR1 DFQATT, CDR2 SNEGSKA (reference sequence). Trimming removed 8 bases from V and 0 bases from J, with 14 bases in between. CDR3 sequence reads: CSFLRGPSYEQYF. DNA for the CDR3: TGCAGTTTTCTGCGGGGGCCCTCCTACGAGCAGTACTTC.

The sample holds many counts of this clonotype. This chain uses TRBV5-1 with TRBJ2-3, with no clear D. Trimming removed 1 base from V and 3 bases from J, with 0 bases in between. The CDR3 runs to 11 residues. Germline assignment: CDR1 SGHRS and CDR2 YFSETQ. The CDR3 protein is CASSLTDTQYF. In DNA form, the CDR3 reads TGCGCCAGCAGCTTGACAGATACGCAGTATTTT. The complete variable domain, with remaining parts taken from reference TRBV5-1 and TRBJ2-3, reads KAGVTQTPRYLIKTRGQQVTLSCSPISGHRSVSWYQQTPGQGLQFLFEYFSETQRNKGNFPGRFSGRQFSNSRSEMNVSTLELGDSALYLCASSLTDTQYFGPGTRLTVL.

This clonotype was counted between two and nine times. The chain is built from TRBV12-3 or TRBV12-4 and TRBJ2-2, with 8 nucleotides matching TRBD2. This CDR3 comprises 15 residues. After removal of 1 base from V and 4 bases from J, the junction contained 2 bases not matched to a gene. The DNA of the CDR3 is TGTGCCAGCAGTTTAGGGCTAGCGGGCACCGGGGAGCTGTTTTTT. Amino acids: CASSLGLAGTGELFF.

This clonotype was picked up many times. J is TRBJ1-4 and V is TRBV27, with TRBD1 matching 7 bases. There are 14 residues in the CDR3. The germline gives CDR1 MNHEY, CDR2 SMNVEV (reference sequence). The V segment lost 4 bases and the J segment 8 bases; nucleotides outside the gene matches: 7. CDR3 DNA sequence: TGTGCCAGCAGTTCCACAGGGGAGCGAGAAAAACTGTTTTTT. It specifies CASSSTGEREKLFF. The complete variable domain, with remaining parts taken from reference TRBV27 and TRBJ1-4, reads EAQVTQNPRYLITVTGKKLTVTCSQNMNHEYMSWYRQDPGLGLRQIYYSMNVEVTDKGDVPEGYKVSRKEKRNFPLILESPSPNQTSLYFCASSSTGEREKLFFGSGTQLSVL.

This clonotype was recorded at least ten times. The chain is built from TRBV5-1 and TRBJ2-7; D unresolved. The CDR3 runs 12 residues. Trimming stripped 2 bases from V and 3 bases from J, with 6 bases between. Germline V gene lookup returns CDR1 SGHRS and CDR2 YFSETQ. The CDR3 is CASSFGNYEQYF. The CDR3 DNA reads as TGCGCCAGCAGCTTTGGGAACTACGAGCAGTACTTC.

The V call is TRBV5-1, the J call TRBJ1-2; D is perhaps TRBD1 (5 bases). The CDR3 has 13 residues. In germline, CDR1 is SGHRS, CDR2 YFSETQ. The germline V and J ends were trimmed by 4 bases and 7 bases, with 14 bases remaining between them. CDR3 bases: TGCGCCAGCAGCGAGACAGTGGATACTGGCTACACCTTC. It translates to CASSETVDTGYTF.

This clonotype was observed at least ten times. The chain recombines TRBV19 with TRBJ2-2, with D possibly being TRBD1 or TRBD2 (5 bases each). CDR3 length: 14 residues. The V and J ends lost 6 bases and 0 bases respectively, with 8 bases between them. The germline V gene has CDR1 LNHDA and CDR2 SQIVND (reference sequence). The CDR3 DNA follows: TGTGCCAGTAGGAAGGGACCGAACACCGGGGAGCTGTTTTTT. Amino acids: CASRKGPNTGELFF. Together with reference TRBV19 and TRBJ2-2, the CDR3 gives the full variable domain: DGGITQSPKYLFRKEGQNVTLSCEQNLNHDAMYWYRQDPGQGLRLIYYSQIVNDFQKGDIAEGYSVSREKKESFPLTVTSAQKNPTAFYLCASRKGPNTGELFFGEGSRLTVL.

This clonotype has a count of ten or more. The V call is TRBV29-1, the J call TRBJ1-2; unclear D gene. The germline V gene encodes CDR1 SQVTM and CDR2 ANQGSEA. This CDR3 has 14 amino acids. V dropped 3 bases and J dropped 0 bases, with 11 bases sitting between them. The CDR3 sequence is CSVERGYPNYGYTF. CDR3 in DNA: TGCAGCGTTGAGCGGGGTTACCCTAACTATGGCTACACCTTC.

This clonotype was seen ten or more times. The rearrangement links TRBV5-1 to TRBJ2-7; maybe TRBD1 (6 bases). CDR3 length equals 12 residues. V was shortened by 4 bases and J by 4 bases, with 9 bases between the two germline ends. CDR1 and CDR2 from the germline V gene are SGHRS and YFSETQ. CDR3 DNA: TGCGCCAGCAGCGCAACAGGGTACGAGCAGTACTTC. This gives the protein CASSATGYEQYF.

The sample holds many counts of this clonotype. The rearrangement uses TRBV19 and TRBJ1-5, with 7 bases lining up with TRBD1. The length of the CDR3 is 16 residues. Germline CDR1 is LNHDA and CDR2 is SQIVND (reference sequence). V shed 3 bases, J shed 0 bases, and the junction held 5 bases outside the gene matches. The CDR3 here is CASSMTQGYSNQPQHF. The CDR3 DNA is TGTGCCAGTAGTATGACACAGGGGTATAGCAATCAGCCCCAGCATTTT.

This clonotype was seen ten or more times. The chain carries TRBV4-2 and TRBJ2-6, with D possibly being TRBD1 or TRBD2 (5 bases each). Germline values: CDR1 LGHNA, CDR2 YNFKEQ. The ends were cut back, 0 bases at V and 0 bases at J, with 9 bases in the middle. The CDR3 totals 17 residues. The CDR3 DNA sequence: TGTGCCAGCAGCCAAGATGGGACCTTCTCTGGGGCCAACGTCCTGACTTTC. Amino acids: CASSQDGTFSGANVLTF.

This clonotype was counted ten times or more. The chain recombines TRBV12-3 or TRBV12-4 with TRBJ2-1; D perhaps matches TRBD1 (5 bases). The CDR3 is 15 amino acids. Trimming cost V 3 bases and J 3 bases, with 12 bases left between them. Here the CDR3 reads CASSFGQGLYNEQFF. The CDR3 DNA follows: TGTGCCAGCAGTTTTGGGCAGGGTCTCTACAATGAGCAGTTCTTC.

This clonotype was detected ten times or more. This chain links TRBV29-1 with TRBJ2-7, with D perhaps matching TRBD2 (6 bases). The CDR3 spans 13 residues. Germline CDR1 is SQVTM and CDR2 is ANQGSEA. V shed 4 bases and J shed 0 bases, with 10 bases lying between them. The CDR3 bases are TGCAGCGTTGTTCGGGGGAGCTCCTACGAGCAGTACTTC. Translating gives CSVVRGSSYEQYF.

This clonotype was picked up many times. The rearrangement links TRBV19 to TRBJ1-1; 9 nucleotides align to TRBD1. This CDR3 region has 15 residues. Germline V gene sequence: CDR1 LNHDA, CDR2 SQIVND (reference sequence). With V trimmed by 6 bases and J by 1 base, 6 bases remained unmatched. The CDR3: CASRDRGLANTEAFF. CDR3 in DNA: TGTGCCAGTAGGGACAGGGGACTAGCGAACACTGAAGCTTTCTTT.

The rearrangement links TRBV5-1 to TRBJ2-3; no firm D call. V was trimmed by 1 base and J by 4 bases, leaving 13 bases between them. This CDR3 has 15 amino acids. Germline values: CDR1 SGHRS, CDR2 YFSETQ. The CDR3 sequence is CASSLTASISDTQYF. The DNA of the CDR3 is TGCGCCAGCAGCTTGACCGCCAGTATTTCAGATACGCAGTATTTT.

This clonotype has a handful of counts. This rearrangement joins TRBV18 to TRBJ1-4, with 7 bases aligning to TRBD1. V lost 2 bases and J lost 0; bases outside the gene matches: 6. The CDR3 sequence is 17 residues long. Germline CDR1 and CDR2: KGHSH and LQKENI. CDR3 coding DNA: TGTGCCAGCTCACCAACCATGGGGACAGCAACTAATGAAAAACTGTTTTTT. The encoded protein is CASSPTMGTATNEKLFF.

This clonotype showed up many times. This chain joins TRBV7-9 and TRBJ1-1; TRBD1 is a possible D gene (6 bases). The V end lost 10 bases, the J end lost 0 bases, and 12 bases lay between the germline ends. From germline, CDR1 is SEHNR and CDR2 FQNEAQ (reference sequence). This CDR3 has 13 residues. CDR3 nucleotide sequence: TGTGCCACCAGTAGGGACATGAACACTGAAGCTTTCTTT. Its protein product is CATSRDMNTEAFF.

This clonotype was counted many times. The V and J genes are TRBV7-8 and TRBJ1-1; no clear D. V lost 5 bases and J lost 0, with 7 bases in between. This CDR3 is 13 amino acids long. Germline V gives CDR1 SGHVS, CDR2 FQNEAQ. The CDR3 nucleotides read TGTGCCAGCAGCCCACACTTGAACACTGAAGCTTTCTTT. Encoded protein: CASSPHLNTEAFF. The full variable domain, its missing parts supplied by reference TRBV7-8 and TRBJ1-1, is GAGVSQSPRYKVAKRGQDVALRCDPISGHVSLFWYQQALGQGPEFLTYFQNEAQLDKSGLPSDRFFAERPEGSVSTLKIQRTQQEDSAVYLCASSPHLNTEAFFGQGTRLTVV.

This clonotype was counted many times. The chain is built from TRBV20-1 and TRBJ2-3; perhaps TRBD1 as D (6 bases). Trimming took 3 bases from V and 4 from J, leaving 14 bases between them. The CDR3 sequence is 14 residues long. From germline, CDR1 is DFQATT and CDR2 SNEGSKA (reference sequence). The CDR3 loop is CSARLQGIADTQYF. The DNA of the CDR3 is TGCAGTGCTAGGCTGCAGGGGATAGCAGATACGCAGTATTTT.

This clonotype counts as medium-sized. The chain employs TRBV9 and TRBJ2-5; D possibly corresponds to TRBD2 (5 bases). The CDR3 runs to 13 residues. Trimming pared 2 bases from V and 2 bases from J, leaving 7 bases between. Germline V lookup: CDR1 SGDLS, CDR2 YYNGEE. CDR3 amino acids: CASSVGMQETQYF. The CDR3 region has the DNA TGTGCCAGCAGCGTCGGGATGCAAGAGACCCAGTACTTC.

At least ten counts were recorded for this clonotype. This CDR3 is CASSQDLRTSAYSSYNEQFF. Here the CDR3 DNA reads TGTGCCAGCAGCCAAGATCTACGGACTAGCGCTTACAGCTCCTACAATGAGCAGTTCTTC. The V call is TRBV4-2, the J call TRBJ2-1, with 9 bases lining up with TRBD2. Looked up from germline, CDR1 is LGHNA and CDR2 is YNFKEQ. Trimming cost V 0 bases and J 0 bases; bases outside gene matches: 12. The CDR3 sequence is 20 residues long.

This clonotype was seen ten or more times. The chain recombines TRBV15 with TRBJ2-2; TRBD2 is a possible D gene (6 bases). The CDR3 contains 15 residues. Deletions cut 1 base from V and 1 base from J, with 7 bases between. Germline CDR1 and CDR2: LNHNV and YYDKDF (reference sequence). The CDR3 bases are TGTGCCACCAGCAGAGTGGGGGGGAACACCGGGGAGCTGTTTTTT. This codes for CATSRVGGNTGELFF. Based on the CDR3 plus reference TRBV15 and TRBJ2-2, the full variable domain is DAMVIQNPRYQVTQFGKPVTLSCSQTLNHNVMYWYQQKSSQAPKLLFHYYDKDFNNEADTPDNFQSRRPNTSFCFLDIRSPGLGDTAMYLCATSRVGGNTGELFFGEGSRLTVL.

This clonotype is medium-sized by share. This chain joins TRBV3-1 and TRBJ1-1; perhaps TRBD1 as D (6 bases). Germline CDR1 LGHDT, CDR2 YNNKEL (reference sequence). The CDR3 loop spans 14 amino acids. V was trimmed by 5 bases and J by 2 bases, leaving 12 bases between them. Written as DNA, the CDR3 is TGTGCCAGCAGCTCCAGGGGCCGTAACACTGAAGCTTTCTTT. Its translation: CASSSRGRNTEAFF.

There are many counts of this clonotype. The chain recombines TRBV5-1 with TRBJ1-2; D is possibly TRBD1 (5 bases). Germline loops: CDR1 SGHRS, CDR2 YFSETQ. The V and J ends lost 4 bases and 4 bases respectively, with 11 bases between them. This CDR3 is 13 amino acids long. The CDR3 protein is CASSPTGPYGYTF. CDR3 sequence (DNA): TGCGCCAGCAGCCCGACGGGACCCTATGGCTACACCTTC. Full variable domain (missing parts from reference TRBV5-1 and TRBJ1-2): KAGVTQTPRYLIKTRGQQVTLSCSPISGHRSVSWYQQTPGQGLQFLFEYFSETQRNKGNFPGRFSGRQFSNSRSEMNVSTLELGDSALYLCASSPTGPYGYTFGSGTRLTVV.

This clonotype was counted many times. The chain recombines TRBV12-3 or TRBV12-4 with TRBJ2-7, with TRBD1 matching 7 bases. CDR3 length: 12 amino acids. After removal of 7 bases from V and 6 bases from J, the junction contained 6 bases not matched to a gene. The CDR3, as DNA: TGTGCCAGCACCAGGGGGTTCGGCGAGCAGTACTTC. It encodes CASTRGFGEQYF.

There are many counts of this clonotype. DNA of the CDR3: TGCAGTGCTAGGGGGAGCCAATTCTCCTACGAGCAGTACTTC. This sequence encodes CSARGSQFSYEQYF. The chain combines TRBV20-1 with TRBJ2-7, with TRBD2 as a possible D gene (5 bases). V lost 3 bases and J 0 bases, leaving 12 bases between the germline ends. There are 14 residues in the CDR3. The germline V gene encodes CDR1 DFQATT and CDR2 SNEGSKA (reference sequence).